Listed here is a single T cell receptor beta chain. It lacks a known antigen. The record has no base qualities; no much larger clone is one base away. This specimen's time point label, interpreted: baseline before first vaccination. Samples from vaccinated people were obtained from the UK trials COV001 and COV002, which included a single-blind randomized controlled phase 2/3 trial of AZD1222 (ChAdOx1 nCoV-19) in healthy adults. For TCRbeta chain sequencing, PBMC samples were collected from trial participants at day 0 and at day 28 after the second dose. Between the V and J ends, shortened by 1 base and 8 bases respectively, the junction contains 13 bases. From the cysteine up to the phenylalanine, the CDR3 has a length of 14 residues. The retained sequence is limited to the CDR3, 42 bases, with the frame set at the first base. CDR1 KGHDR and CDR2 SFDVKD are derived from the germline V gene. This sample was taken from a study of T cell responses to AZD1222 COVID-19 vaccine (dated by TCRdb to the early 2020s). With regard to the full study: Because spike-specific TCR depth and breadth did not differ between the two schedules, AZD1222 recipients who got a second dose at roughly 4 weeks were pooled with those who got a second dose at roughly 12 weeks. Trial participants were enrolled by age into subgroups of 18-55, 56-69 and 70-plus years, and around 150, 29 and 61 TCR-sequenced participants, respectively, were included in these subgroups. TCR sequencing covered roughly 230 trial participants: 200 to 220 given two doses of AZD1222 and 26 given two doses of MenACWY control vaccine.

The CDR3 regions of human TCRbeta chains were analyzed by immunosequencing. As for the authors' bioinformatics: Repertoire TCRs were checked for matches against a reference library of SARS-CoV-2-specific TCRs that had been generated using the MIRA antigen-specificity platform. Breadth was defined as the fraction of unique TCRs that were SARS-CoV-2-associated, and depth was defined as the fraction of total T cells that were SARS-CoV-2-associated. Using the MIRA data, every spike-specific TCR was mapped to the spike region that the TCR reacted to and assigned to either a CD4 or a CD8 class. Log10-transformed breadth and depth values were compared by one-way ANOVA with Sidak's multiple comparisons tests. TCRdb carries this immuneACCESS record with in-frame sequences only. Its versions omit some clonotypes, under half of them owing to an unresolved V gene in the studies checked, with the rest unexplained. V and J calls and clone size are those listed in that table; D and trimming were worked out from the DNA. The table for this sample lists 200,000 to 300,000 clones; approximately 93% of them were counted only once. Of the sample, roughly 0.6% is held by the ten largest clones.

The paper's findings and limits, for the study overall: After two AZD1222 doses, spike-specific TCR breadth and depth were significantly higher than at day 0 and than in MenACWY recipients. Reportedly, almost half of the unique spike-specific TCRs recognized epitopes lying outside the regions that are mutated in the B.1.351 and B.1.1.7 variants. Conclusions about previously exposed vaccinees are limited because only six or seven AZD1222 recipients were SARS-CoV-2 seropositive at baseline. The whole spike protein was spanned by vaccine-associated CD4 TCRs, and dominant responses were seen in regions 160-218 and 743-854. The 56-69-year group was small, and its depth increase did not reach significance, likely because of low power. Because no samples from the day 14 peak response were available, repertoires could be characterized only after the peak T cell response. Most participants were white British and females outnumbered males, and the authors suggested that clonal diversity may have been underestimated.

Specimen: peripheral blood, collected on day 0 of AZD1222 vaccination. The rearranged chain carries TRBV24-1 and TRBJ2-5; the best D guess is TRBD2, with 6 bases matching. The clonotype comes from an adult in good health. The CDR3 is CATSDFKGAGTQYF. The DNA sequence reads TGTGCCACCAGTGATTTCAAGGGCGCGGGAACCCAGTACTTC.